One sample yielded the 11 T cell receptor beta chains listed below, sequenced in a study of cytomegalovirus exposure and HLA in healthy donors. With 60 Vbeta and 13 Jbeta primers, the PCR was carried out. Sequencing was performed with immunoSEQ multiplex PCR; in TCRdb, only in-frame clones are kept and a portion is missing. Of about 180,000 clones in the sample, 75% to 85% are singletons; the top ten hold around 1.5%. The sequenced sample consisted of PBMCs. The receptors derive from a man aged 18 to 35 in good health and CMV-seronegative.

The chain recombines TRBV28 with TRBJ1-4, with 9 bases lining up with TRBD1. V lost 5 bases to trimming and J lost 3 bases; unmatched junction nucleotides: 4. The germline gives CDR1 MDHEN, CDR2 SYDVKM. There are 15 residues in the CDR3. CDR3 residues: CASSPTGGPNEKLFF. The CDR3 DNA follows: TGTGCCAGCAGTCCCACAGGGGGCCCTAATGAAAAACTGTTTTTT.

This chain connects TRBV19 to TRBJ2-7, with D possibly being TRBD2 (7 bases). This CDR3 is built from 12 residues. The ends were cut back, 2 bases at V and 12 bases at J, with 14 bases in the middle. Germline CDR1 LNHDA, CDR2 SQIVND (reference sequence). CDR3 in amino acids: CASSIQAGALYF. As DNA, the CDR3 is TGTGCCAGTAGTATACAGGCGGGGGCCTTGTACTTC.

This clone was seen only a few times. The junction does not match germline at one end; this may be a read error. The sample holds other DNA sequences that translate to the same CDR3. The chain combines TRBV6-1 with TRBJ2-1; 9 positions agree with TRBD1. Germline V gives CDR1 MNHNS, CDR2 SASEGT. The CDR3 spans 16 residues. This chain's CDR3 is CASSEKGTGNYNEQFF. The CDR3 DNA reads TGCGCCAGCAGCGAAAAAGGGACAGGGAACTACAATGAGCAGTTCTTC.

The rearrangement joins TRBV7-9 to TRBJ2-3, with D perhaps matching TRBD1 (6 bases). Germline assignment: CDR1 SEHNR and CDR2 FQNEAQ (reference sequence). This CDR3 is built from 13 residues. Trimming removed 5 bases at V and 4 bases at J, with 10 bases between. The CDR3 DNA is TGTGCCAGCAGCCGGACAGTTCCAGATACGCAGTATTTT. Its protein is CASSRTVPDTQYF.

The CDR3 spells CASSQAPGGETQYF. CDR3 nucleotides: TGTGCCAGCAGCCAGGCGCCCGGGGGGGAGACCCAGTACTTC. The V call is TRBV7-2, the J call TRBJ2-5; TRBD2 aligns across 7 bases. The germline CDR1 and CDR2 sequences are SGHTA and FQGNSA. The CDR3 runs to 14 residues. Losses at the gene ends were 5 bases for V and 5 bases for J; bases not matched to a gene: 8.

The chain combines TRBV5-1 with TRBJ2-7; 11 nucleotides agree with TRBD2. Germline V gene lookup returns CDR1 SGHRS and CDR2 YFSETQ. Losses at the gene ends were 4 bases for V and 7 bases for J; bases not matched to a gene: 7. The CDR3 runs to 14 residues. CDR3 in amino acids: CASSQTSGAGEQYF. For the CDR3, the DNA is TGCGCCAGCAGCCAGACTAGCGGGGCGGGGGAGCAGTACTTC. The variable domain in full, with the rest retrieved from reference TRBV5-1 and TRBJ2-7, is KAGVTQTPRYLIKTRGQQVTLSCSPISGHRSVSWYQQTPGQGLQFLFEYFSETQRNKGNFPGRFSGRQFSNSRSEMNVSTLELGDSALYLCASSQTSGAGEQYFGPGTRLTVT.

The rearrangement links TRBV19 to TRBJ1-5; possibly TRBD1 for D (5 bases). Germline CDR1 LNHDA, CDR2 SQIVND (reference sequence). Trimming took 7 bases from V and 6 from J, leaving 16 bases between them. The CDR3 consists of 14 residues. The CDR3 here is CASMGQGGAQPQHF. In DNA, the CDR3 is TGTGCCAGTATGGGCCAGGGAGGCGCTCAGCCCCAGCATTTT.

The chain joins TRBV6-1 to TRBJ1-4, with 11 bases that match TRBD1. CDR1 is MNHNS, CDR2 SASEGT, per germline. This CDR3 has 14 residues. The J segment lost 8 bases and the V segment lost 7 bases, leaving 6 bases of the junction unmatched. This CDR3 reads CASKGGTGGEKLFF. Written as DNA, the CDR3 is TGTGCCAGCAAGGGCGGGACAGGGGGGGAAAAACTGTTTTTT.

This sequence joins TRBV27 and TRBJ1-1; TRBD1 matches at 7 bases. V dropped 4 bases and J dropped 4; count of bases not matched to a gene: 6. The germline V gene has CDR1 MNHEY and CDR2 SMNVEV (reference sequence). This CDR3 has 14 residues. The CDR3 DNA reads TGTGCCAGCAGTTCAGGGGGTAGGGTCACTGAAGCTTTCTTT. Amino acids: CASSSGGRVTEAFF.

This clone was seen only a few times. This rearrangement joins TRBV6-1 to TRBJ1-2; D is possibly TRBD1 (6 bases). V dropped 7 bases and J dropped 4 bases, with 16 bases sitting between them. CDR1 is MNHNS, CDR2 SASEGT, per germline. The CDR3 spans 14 residues. The CDR3: CASTRDRLGYGYTF. The CDR3 region has the DNA TGTGCCAGCACCCGTGACAGGTTGGGCTATGGCTACACCTTC.

The J gene is TRBJ2-5, the V gene TRBV7-2; weak D call: TRBD1 (5 bases). The CDR3 has 12 amino acids. The V end lost 3 bases, the J end lost 5 bases, and 7 bases lay between the germline ends. The germline CDR1 and CDR2 sequences are SGHTA and FQGNSA. CDR3 in amino acids: CASSFSGETQYF. CDR3 DNA sequence: TGTGCCAGCAGCTTTTCAGGGGAGACCCAGTACTTC.